The 18 T cell receptor beta chains below come from one sample, sequenced in a study of breast tumors, draining lymph nodes, adjacent tissues. TCRdb processed the multiplex PCR reads anew with MiXCR; each CDR3 protein has one entry. This repertoire shows over 200,000 distinct CDR3 sequences, under 35% found once; its top ten account for roughly 3.5%. The lymph nodes were axillary draining lymph nodes from breast cancer patients. Sequenced: axillary lymph node tissue. These receptors were taken from a female donor with breast cancer. Some clones in this sample may be carry-over from other donors' samples.

The J gene is TRBJ1-1, the V gene TRBV7-9, with TRBD1 identical over 7 bases. Germline loops: CDR1 SEHNR, CDR2 FQNEAQ (reference sequence). The CDR3 has 16 amino acids. After removal of 5 bases from V and 2 bases from J, the junction contained 11 bases not matched to a gene. In DNA, the CDR3 is TGTGCCAGCAGCCCTCCTACAGGGGCCGTAAACACTGAAGCTTTCTTT. Its protein is CASSPPTGAVNTEAFF.

The V and J genes are TRBV4-2 and TRBJ2-1, with 9 bases fitting TRBD2. Per the germline V gene, CDR1 is LGHNA and CDR2 is YNFKEQ. This CDR3 region has 18 residues. The J segment lost 2 bases and the V segment lost 0 bases, leaving 8 bases of the junction unmatched. CDR3 nucleotide sequence: TGTGCCAGCAGCCAAGATCGGAATAGCGGGGGCCCCTACAATGAGCAGTTCTTC. Translation gives CASSQDRNSGGPYNEQFF.

V is TRBV27 and J is TRBJ2-1; D tentatively reads TRBD1 or TRBD2 (5 bases each). The V and J ends lost 7 bases and 5 bases respectively, with 24 bases between them. Per the germline V gene, CDR1 is MNHEY and CDR2 is SMNVEV (reference sequence). The CDR3 has 17 amino acids. CDR3 sequence: CASKGRLNRDGHNEQFF. The CDR3 DNA reads TGTGCCAGCAAGGGACGCCTGAACCGGGACGGCCACAATGAGCAGTTCTTC.

The chain has TRBV18 and TRBJ2-7; the match to TRBD1 covers 7 bases. The trim removed 8 bases at V and 3 bases at J, leaving 10 bases unmatched. CDR3 size: 14 residues. Germline CDR1 KGHSH, CDR2 LQKENI. The CDR3, as DNA: TGTGCCAGCACGCCGTCGACAGGGAGCTACGAGCAGTACTTC. This sequence encodes CASTPSTGSYEQYF.

This clonotype has at least ten counts. The rearrangement joins TRBV20-1 to TRBJ2-1, with a possible D match to TRBD1 (6 bases). Trimming removed 5 bases at V and 3 bases at J, with 20 bases between. This CDR3 has 16 residues. The germline V gene encodes CDR1 DFQATT and CDR2 SNEGSKA (reference sequence). The CDR3 sequence is CSAGRTDPFVYNEQFF. As DNA, the CDR3 is TGCAGTGCTGGTAGGACAGATCCATTCGTCTACAATGAGCAGTTCTTC.

This clonotype showed up many times. The chain combines TRBV7-2 with TRBJ2-5; the match to TRBD2 covers 9 bases. This CDR3 region has 15 residues. The V segment lost 6 bases and the J segment 5 bases; nucleotides outside the gene matches: 10. Germline V gives CDR1 SGHTA, CDR2 FQGNSA. The DNA for the CDR3 is TGTGCCAGCAGGAACAATCCGGGACTAGCTGAGACCCAGTACTTC. This translates into CASRNNPGLAETQYF.

There are many counts of this clonotype. The chain joins TRBV7-9 to TRBJ2-7; possible D gene TRBD1, 6 bases. Germline values: CDR1 SEHNR, CDR2 FQNEAQ (reference sequence). The CDR3 sequence is 14 residues long. Trimming removed 4 bases from V and 5 bases from J, with 15 bases in between. CDR3 protein: CASSYGGTGNEQYF. The CDR3 DNA is TGTGCCAGCAGCTATGGTGGAACAGGGAACGAGCAGTACTTC.

The rearrangement joins TRBV10-3 to TRBJ2-7, with D perhaps matching TRBD1 or TRBD2 (5 bases each). The CDR3 contains 13 residues. CDR1 ENHRY and CDR2 SYGVKD come from the germline V gene. Trimming removed 7 bases at V and 5 bases at J, with 15 bases between. Written as DNA, the CDR3 is TGTGCCATCATAGGGGACCGAACGAACGAGCAGTACTTC. Its translation: CAIIGDRTNEQYF.

The chain is built from TRBV15 and TRBJ2-2; no clear D. The CDR3 loop spans 15 amino acids. The ends were cut back, 0 bases at V and 1 base at J, with 6 bases in the middle. Germline lookup yields CDR1 LNHNV and CDR2 YYDKDF (reference sequence). CDR3 DNA sequence: TGTGCCACCAGCAGAGACTTACAGAACACCGGGGAGCTGTTTTTT. It codes for CATSRDLQNTGELFF.

The chain carries TRBV5-1 and TRBJ2-1; TRBD2 is a possible D gene (5 bases). CDR3 length: 15 residues. The ends were cut back, 0 bases at V and 0 bases at J, with 7 bases in the middle. Germline V gives CDR1 SGHRS, CDR2 YFSETQ. CDR3 amino acids: CASSLETSSYNEQFF. The CDR3 DNA reads as TGCGCCAGCAGCTTGGAAACTAGCTCCTACAATGAGCAGTTCTTC.

This clonotype was recorded at least ten times. The chain's CDR3 is CASSLGWGQLSEQYF. In DNA, the CDR3 is TGCGCCAGCAGCTTGGGTTGGGGCCAGCTTTCCGAGCAGTACTTC. This chain joins TRBV5-1 and TRBJ2-7; D is perhaps TRBD1 (5 bases). The germline V and J ends were trimmed by 0 bases and 6 bases, with 16 bases remaining between them. Germline V gene lookup returns CDR1 SGHRS and CDR2 YFSETQ. The CDR3 spans 15 residues. Variable domain in full (rest from reference TRBV5-1 and TRBJ2-7): KAGVTQTPRYLIKTRGQQVTLSCSPISGHRSVSWYQQTPGQGLQFLFEYFSETQRNKGNFPGRFSGRQFSNSRSEMNVSTLELGDSALYLCASSLGWGQLSEQYFGPGTRLTVT.

Ten or more counts support this clonotype. The chain is built from TRBV4-3 and TRBJ2-3; 10 nucleotides align to TRBD1. The CDR3 sequence is 15 residues long. The germline V gene has CDR1 LGHNA and CDR2 YSLEER. Trimming at V came to 4 bases and at J to 5 bases, leaving 6 bases not matched to a gene. The CDR3 DNA follows: TGCGCCAGCAGCCGAGACAGGGGGCGAGTAGATACGCAGTATTTT. This sequence encodes CASSRDRGRVDTQYF.

Many counts were recorded for this clonotype. This chain uses TRBV4-3 with TRBJ1-4, with D perhaps matching TRBD1 (5 bases). Germline V gives CDR1 LGHNA, CDR2 YSLEER. This CDR3 contains 16 residues. V was cut by 1 base and J by 0 bases, with 9 bases left in between. The CDR3 spells CASSQGGGATNEKLFF. In DNA, the CDR3 is TGCGCCAGCAGCCAAGGGGGGGGTGCAACTAATGAAAAACTGTTTTTT.

The chain joins TRBV29-1 to TRBJ1-3; tentatively, D is TRBD1 (5 bases). The CDR3 is 13 residues long. Trimming removed 8 bases from V and 4 bases from J, with 15 bases in between. Germline CDR1 reads SQVTM; CDR2 reads ANQGSEA. DNA of the CDR3: TGCAGCTTAAGTAAAGGGGTAGGAAACACCATATATTTT. This gives the protein CSLSKGVGNTIYF. The whole variable domain, remainder taken from reference TRBV29-1 and TRBJ1-3, is SAVISQKPSRDICQRGTSLTIQCQVDSQVTMMFWYRQQPGQSLTLIATANQGSEATYESGFVIDKFPISRPNLTFSTLTVSNMSPEDSSIYLCSLSKGVGNTIYFGEGSWLTVV.

J is TRBJ2-6 and V is TRBV6-5, with 11 bases aligning to TRBD1. V lost 5 bases and J lost 4; bases outside the gene matches: 10. From germline, CDR1 is MNHEY and CDR2 SVGAGI. This CDR3 has 18 amino acids. CDR3 residues: CASSPLGTGGFGANVLTF. DNA of the CDR3: TGTGCCAGCAGTCCCCTCGGGACAGGGGGGTTCGGGGCCAACGTCCTGACTTTC.

In the case of this clonotype: This may stem from a read error, because a much larger clone lies one nucleotide away. V and J are TRBV5-1 and TRBJ2-2; the match to TRBD1 covers 7 bases. Germline CDR1 is SGHRS and CDR2 is YFSETQ. The CDR3 sequence is 15 residues long. Trimming took 4 bases from V and 5 from J; bases not matched to a gene: 8. The CDR3 nucleotides read TGCGCCAGCAGCCCGACGACAGGGAATACCGGGGAGCTGTTTTTT. Residues: CASSPTTGNTGELFF.

This clonotype was detected many times. The chain links TRBV12-3 or TRBV12-4 to TRBJ2-3; D is unresolved. This CDR3 spans 15 amino acids. V gave up 3 bases and J gave up 3 bases, with 13 bases separating them. CDR3 bases: TGTGCCAGCAGTTTTCGGTCCAGTGGTACAGATACGCAGTATTTT. As protein: CASSFRSSGTDTQYF.

On this clonotype itself: This clone may be a read error of a much larger clone one base away. This rearrangement joins TRBV20-1 to TRBJ1-2; 8 bases fit TRBD1. This CDR3 is built from 13 residues. The ends lost 2 bases at V and 10 bases at J; junction bases unmatched: 9. CDR1 and CDR2 from the germline V gene are DFQATT and SNEGSKA (reference sequence). CDR3 region: CSARSTGGDAYTF. DNA of the CDR3: TGCAGTGCTAGATCTACAGGGGGGGATGCCTACACCTTC.